This passage covers 13 T cell receptor beta chains from one sample sequenced in a study of identical twins. MiXCR, run by TCRdb on the 5' RACE reads, gives a single entry per CDR3 protein. The table records around 480,000 distinct CDR3 sequences, around 15% of them present only once. These sequences were also reported in another study, on yellow fever vaccine responses in identical twins.

Input material: CD4+ T cells sorted from blood. The receptors were sampled from a woman under 30 in good health.

This clonotype was seen at least ten times. V gene TRBV6-1 combines with J gene TRBJ2-1; 10 bases are a match to TRBD2. Germline V gene sequence: CDR1 MNHNS, CDR2 SASEGT. The V gene end was trimmed by 8 bases and the J gene end by 3 bases; junction bases not matched to a gene: 7. There are 15 residues in the CDR3. The CDR3 region is CASYRRTSGYNEQFF. CDR3 bases: TGTGCCAGCTATCGTAGGACTAGCGGCTACAATGAGCAGTTCTTC.

This chain connects TRBV10-3 to TRBJ2-1, with 8 nucleotides matching TRBD2. Trimming removed 3 bases from V and 1 base from J; junction bases left unmatched: 2. The CDR3 runs to 15 residues. The germline V gene encodes CDR1 ENHRY and CDR2 SYGVKD. CDR3 amino acids: CAISEKRGSYNEQFF. CDR3 bases: TGTGCCATCAGTGAAAAGCGGGGGTCCTACAATGAGCAGTTCTTC.

There are a few counts of this clonotype. The chain employs TRBV29-1 and TRBJ2-2; TRBD1 might be the D (5 bases). Germline assignment: CDR1 SQVTM and CDR2 ANQGSEA. Trimming took 3 bases from V and 4 from J, leaving 12 bases between them. The CDR3 runs 14 residues. In DNA form, the CDR3 reads TGCAGCGTTGATCAGGGTTCGGGCACCGGGGAGCTGTTTTTT. Amino acids: CSVDQGSGTGELFF.

This clonotype was picked up a small number of times. This rearrangement joins TRBV5-1 to TRBJ2-7, with D possibly being TRBD1 or TRBD2 (5 bases each). Germline CDR1 and CDR2: SGHRS and YFSETQ. There are 14 residues in the CDR3. V lost 5 bases and J 1 base, leaving 13 bases between the germline ends. Here the CDR3 DNA reads TGCGCCAGCAGACCCCGGGACGGATCCTACGAGCAGTACTTC. Protein product: CASRPRDGSYEQYF.

The CDR3 region is CASSIELAYNEQFF. CDR3 nucleotides: TGTGCCAGCAGCATAGAACTTGCCTACAATGAGCAGTTCTTC. V is TRBV7-2 and J is TRBJ2-1; D not certain. CDR1 and CDR2 (germline): SGHTA, FQGNSA. Trimming removed 5 bases from V and 2 bases from J, with 10 bases in between. The CDR3 loop spans 14 amino acids.

This clonotype was seen more than once but under ten times. The CDR3 DNA reads TGCGCCAGCAGTAGCGGAACCTACAATGAGCAGTTCTTC. It specifies CASSSGTYNEQFF. This chain links TRBV5-1 with TRBJ2-1; possible D gene TRBD2, 6 bases. The germline CDR1 and CDR2 sequences are SGHRS and YFSETQ. Trimming took off 5 bases at V and 2 bases at J, with 8 bases between the two ends. The CDR3 runs 13 residues.

A few counts support this clonotype. Here the CDR3 DNA reads TGCGCCAGCAGCGGCGACGGAACAGGTGCATATGGCTACACCTTC. Translating gives CASSGDGTGAYGYTF. The chain recombines TRBV5-1 with TRBJ1-2; a weak D match, TRBD1 (5 bases). This CDR3 comprises 15 residues. V was pared by 4 bases and J by 5 bases, with 18 bases between. Germline V CDR1 and CDR2: SGHRS, YFSETQ.

This clonotype was seen more than once but under ten times. The CDR3 DNA is TGTGCCAGCAGCTTATTTATAGGCGCAGATACGCAGTATTTT. Its translation is CASSLFIGADTQYF. The genes are TRBV7-9 and TRBJ2-3; D gene ambiguous. This CDR3 has 14 residues. The germline V gene has CDR1 SEHNR and CDR2 FQNEAQ (reference sequence). Trimming removed 2 bases at V and 4 bases at J, with 10 bases between.

The gene calls are TRBV30 and TRBJ2-5; 7 bases fit TRBD1. With V trimmed by 4 bases and J by 5 bases, 4 bases remained unmatched. Germline lookup yields CDR1 GTSNPN and CDR2 SVGIG (reference sequence). This CDR3 spans 12 amino acids. CDR3 sequence (DNA): TGTGCCTGGAAGGGGGCGGGTGAGACCCAGTACTTC. Translating it yields CAWKGAGETQYF.

This clonotype was seen a handful of times. The genes are TRBV29-1 and TRBJ1-2; possible D gene TRBD1, 5 bases. V lost 6 bases and J 8 bases, leaving 19 bases between the germline ends. The CDR3 runs 13 residues. In germline, CDR1 is SQVTM, CDR2 ANQGSEA. The CDR3 DNA sequence: TGCAGCGTCGACAGACAGAGGTTCGGGGGCTACACCTTC. It encodes CSVDRQRFGGYTF.

This clonotype was seen ten or more times. CDR3 sequence reads: CASSFPLTDTQYF. The CDR3 DNA follows: TGTGCCAGCAGTTTCCCCCTCACAGATACGCAGTATTTT. J is TRBJ2-3 and V is TRBV28; no clear D. V lost 3 bases to trimming and J lost 2 bases, with 6 bases between them. Germline V CDR1 and CDR2: MDHEN, SYDVKM. This CDR3 region has 13 residues.

This clonotype was seen many times. The chain couples TRBV10-3 to TRBJ2-5, with TRBD1 identical over 9 bases. Germline trimming cut 3 bases from V and 4 bases from J; bases unmatched to any gene: 6. The germline CDR1 and CDR2 sequences are ENHRY and SYGVKD. The CDR3 runs to 15 residues. This CDR3 is CAISETGGQGETQYF. The CDR3 DNA reads as TGTGCCATCAGTGAAACAGGGGGCCAGGGAGAGACCCAGTACTTC.

This clonotype was seen a handful of times. V usage is TRBV6-1 and J usage is TRBJ1-6; D is unclear. Germline-derived CDR1 and CDR2 are MNHNS and SASEGT. Trimming cost V 5 bases and J 0 bases, with 8 bases left between them. There are 15 residues in the CDR3. The CDR3 spells CASSRESSYNSPLHF. In DNA form, the CDR3 reads TGTGCCAGCAGTCGGGAAAGCTCCTATAATTCACCCCTCCACTTT.